This TCR beta chain was identified during a study of shared clonotypes between healthy human individuals. Produced via immunoSEQ multiplex PCR; TCRdb's table is partial and in-frame only. This repertoire shows about half a million clones, about 76% found once; its top ten account for approximately 13%. Sequencing was done on a sample of PBMCs. The clonotype originates from a woman aged 40 to 50 in good health. Some clones in this sample may be carry-over from other donors' samples.

In nucleotides, the CDR3 is TGTGCCAGCAGCTCCCAGCCGATGGGGTCACGCACAGATACGCAGTATTTT. The encoded protein is CASSSQPMGSRTDTQYF. The rearrangement joins TRBV7-2 to TRBJ2-3; D ambiguous. Germline CDR1 is SGHTA and CDR2 is FQGNSA. Deletions cut 4 bases from V and 1 base from J, with 18 bases between. This CDR3 comprises 17 residues.